These 8 T cell receptor beta chains originate from one sample sequenced in a study of CD8 T cells in Susac syndrome. Random hexamers were used to reverse transcribe an amount of roughly 0.5 to 1 ug RNA. Each CDR3 protein is one row after TCRdb ran MiXCR on the immunoSEQ multiplex PCR reads. The repertoire has under 55,000 distinct CDR3 sequences, 93% of them found once; the top ten carry about 0.51%. Sequencing used CD8+ T cells from PBMCs. The receptor set was obtained from a human donor with multiple sclerosis.

V gene TRBV30 combines with J gene TRBJ1-2, with D tentatively TRBD1 (6 bases). Germline assignment: CDR1 GTSNPN and CDR2 SVGIG (reference sequence). Trimming pared 0 bases from V and 0 bases from J, leaving 11 bases between. This CDR3 region has 15 residues. The CDR3 region is CAWSVWGPANYGYTF. CDR3 bases: TGTGCCTGGAGTGTATGGGGGCCGGCTAACTATGGCTACACCTTC.

This rearrangement joins TRBV7-9 to TRBJ2-2, with a weak D call TRBD2 (6 bases). This CDR3 has 14 residues. Trimming took off 4 bases at V and 5 bases at J, with 11 bases between the two ends. CDR1 and CDR2 (germline): SEHNR, FQNEAQ (reference sequence). The CDR3 coding sequence is TGTGCCAGCAGCTCGGTCGGGGGTACCGGGGAGCTGTTTTTT. Protein: CASSSVGGTGELFF.

The chain joins TRBV19 to TRBJ1-5; D gene ambiguous. From germline, CDR1 is LNHDA and CDR2 SQIVND (reference sequence). V was pared by 5 bases and J by 2 bases, with 7 bases between. The length of the CDR3 is 13 residues. CDR3 sequence: CASSYTGNQPQHF. In DNA, the CDR3 is TGTGCCAGTAGTTATACCGGCAATCAGCCCCAGCATTTT.

This chain uses TRBV2 with TRBJ1-4; no definite D call. V dropped 6 bases and J dropped 5 bases, with 25 bases sitting between them. The CDR3 is made up of 18 amino acids. The germline V gene encodes CDR1 SNHLY and CDR2 FYNNEI. CDR3 region: CASSGPAPLGFLNEKLFF. The CDR3 DNA reads TGTGCCAGCAGCGGGCCCGCCCCTCTGGGGTTTTTGAATGAAAAACTGTTTTTT.

The chain uses TRBV2 and TRBJ2-7, with D possibly matching TRBD1 (6 bases). The CDR3 spans 14 residues. Trimming took 8 bases from V and 5 from J, leaving 19 bases between them. CDR1 SNHLY and CDR2 FYNNEI come from the germline V gene. The CDR3 loop is CASASTGIWDEQYF. The CDR3 coding sequence is TGTGCCAGCGCCTCTACAGGGATCTGGGACGAGCAGTACTTC. Full variable domain (rest looked up from reference TRBV2 and TRBJ2-7): EPEVTQTPSHQVTQMGQEVILRCVPISNHLYFYWYRQILGQKVEFLVSFYNNEISEKSEIFDDQFSVERPDGSNFTLKIRSTKLEDSAMYFCASASTGIWDEQYFGPGTRLTVT.

The chain recombines TRBV6-2 or TRBV6-3 with TRBJ1-2, with D possibly TRBD1 on 6 matching bases. Germline V lookup: CDR1 MNHEY, CDR2 SVGEGT. Trimming removed 5 bases at V and 4 bases at J, with 11 bases between. CDR3 length equals 13 residues. For the CDR3, the DNA is TGTGCCAGCAGTGAACAGGGCTCCTATGGCTACACCTTC. Residues: CASSEQGSYGYTF.

The chain uses TRBV28 and TRBJ1-1; D unclear. Trimming removed 8 bases from V and 5 bases from J, with 15 bases in between. The CDR3 has 13 amino acids. Germline CDR1 reads MDHEN; CDR2 reads SYDVKM. CDR3 loop: CASRLELDTEAFF. Written as DNA, the CDR3 is TGTGCCAGCCGTCTTGAACTCGATACTGAAGCTTTCTTT.

The V and J genes are TRBV28 and TRBJ1-2; D might be TRBD1 (5 bases). Trimming pared 5 bases from V and 4 bases from J, leaving 11 bases between. Germline V gene sequence: CDR1 MDHEN, CDR2 SYDVKM. This CDR3 contains 13 residues. The CDR3 loop is CASSIGTRYGYTF. The CDR3, as DNA: TGTGCCAGCAGTATTGGGACCCGCTATGGCTACACCTTC.